This T cell receptor (beta chain) was sequenced in a study of T-cell memory formation after mild COVID-19 (dated by TCRdb to 2020 to 2023). About the full investigation: TCR sequence clusters from the two donors were found to be largely donor specific. In a couple of donors, T-cell clones that expanded and contracted after mild COVID-19 were followed by sequencing TCRalpha and TCRbeta repertoires longitudinally. The cohort comprised two young, previously healthy adult volunteers, one female and one male.

The run used an Illumina NovaSeq 6000. Using 5'RACE with constant-segment primers, TCRalpha and TCRbeta cDNA libraries were constructed, with sample barcodes and unique molecular identifiers added in the process. Trizol reagent was used to extract RNA from every sample. Amplification of the libraries took two PCR steps, and the second step added a second sample barcode plus Illumina TruSeq adapters. Sequencing of libraries was performed on an Illumina NovaSeq with 2 x 150 bp paired-end reads. The authors' analysis ran thus. Demultiplexing of reads and collapsing into UMI-guided consensus sequences were performed with migec v1.2.7. Using mixcr v2.1.11, UMI consensuses were aligned to TRA and TRB V and J templates and then assembled into clonotypes. A clonotype was counted as expanded or contracted only when both edgeR and NoisET called the clonotype significant, with the noise models trained on biological replicates. edgeR calls used a false discovery rate-adjusted p below 0.01 and a log2 fold-change threshold of 1. As an exploratory analysis of dynamics, max-normalized trajectories of the 1000 most abundant clonotypes were examined with PCA combined with hierarchical clustering. Separately sequenced CD4+ and CD8+ repertoires were used to assign the CD4 or CD8 phenotype of responding clones. TCRdb cleaned the public reads at Q25 with fastp, built clones with MiXCR and kept in-frame beta chains. Every CDR3 protein is listed once, alongside the most common genes and DNA of its rows. These V and J calls rely on TCRdb rather than the paper's analysis. Counted in this sample were more than 150,000 distinct CDR3 sequences; around a fifth of them appeared once. The top ten hold 23% of the sample.

General findings and caveats noted by the study authors: Contracting CD4+ clones were located mainly in the CM and EM memory subsets, whereas CD8+ clones were found to be enriched in EMRA. The detection of some responding clones in pre-infection memory suggests that pre-existing cross-reactive memory T cells joined the SARS-CoV-2 response. Whether the second-wave clones peaking on day 37 were SARS-CoV-2 specific was not confirmed. Only a couple of mild cases were covered by the study, and larger cohorts that include severe cases with pre-infection samples were considered necessary. Clones that contracted from day 15 to 85 showed balanced CD4/CD8 phenotypes, whereas a second wave of clones that expanded from day 15 to 37 leaned towards CD4+.

PBMCs were isolated by Ficoll-Paque density gradient centrifugation. Counted from cysteine to phenylalanine, this CDR3 has 17 amino acids. The CDR3 DNA has 51 bases and is translated from base 1. CDR1 SGHTA and CDR2 FQGTGA are derived from the germline V gene. Germline trimming: 5 bases from V, 2 bases from J; junction bases outside gene matches: 12. This clonotype has just a few counts. It has no known antigen specificity. Within one base of it there is no much larger clone, and no base qualities were kept. The chain is made from TRBV7-3 and TRBJ2-1, with 7 central nucleotides matching TRBD2. The sequence derives from an adult woman who had mild COVID-19 (a few samples of this study predate the infection). The sample titles of this study are shuffled in the database, so cell type and time point are left out; the donor was told from shared clones. The material sequenced was PBMCs or a T cell subset sorted from them (not recorded which). The CDR3 corresponds to CASSALLAPSTYNEQFF. The DNA sequence is as follows: TGTGCCAGCAGCGCGCTACTAGCGCCCAGTACCTACAATGAGCAGTTCTTC. The variable domain in full, with residues beyond the CDR3 obtained from the reference TRBV7-3 and TRBJ2-1 genes, is GAGVSQTPSNKVTEKGKYVELRCDPISGHTALYWYRQSLGQGPEFLIYFQGTGAADDSGLPNDRFFAVRPEGSVSTLKIQRTERGDSAVYLCASSALLAPSTYNEQFFGPGTRLTVL.